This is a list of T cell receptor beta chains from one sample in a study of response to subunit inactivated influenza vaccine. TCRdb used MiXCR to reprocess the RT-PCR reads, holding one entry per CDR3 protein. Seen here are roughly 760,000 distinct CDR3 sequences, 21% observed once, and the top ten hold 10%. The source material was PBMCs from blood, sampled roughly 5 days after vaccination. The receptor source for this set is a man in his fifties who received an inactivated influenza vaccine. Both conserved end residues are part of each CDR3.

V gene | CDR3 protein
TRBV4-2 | CASSQLEGFAGKTSYEQYF
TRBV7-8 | CASSSAGGLNYNEQFF
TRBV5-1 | CASRLDRARTDTQYF
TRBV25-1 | CASSAYSVANEKLFF
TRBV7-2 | CASSLYGTGRYEQYF
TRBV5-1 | CASSLGTANGYTF
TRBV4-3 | CASSQQFDSPLHF
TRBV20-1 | CSALSQGSDNYGYTF
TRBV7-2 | CASSPGGSLDNEQFF
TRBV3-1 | CASSLMDGATNEKLFF
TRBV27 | CASTFSGLAGPINNEQFF
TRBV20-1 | CSARKATVSDTQYF
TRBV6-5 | CASSLAWGSYNEQFF
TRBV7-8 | CASSLGTSGVGHEQFF
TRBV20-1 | CSAERGSSYNEQFF
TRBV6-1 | CASTPEGGAYTEAFF